This TCR beta chain was sequenced for a study of regulatory T cells in long-lasting Graves disease. Arm-PCR of CDR3 regions with iRepertoire HTBI primers generated TCR beta libraries. TCRdb itself ran the multiplex PCR reads through MiXCR, one entry per CDR3 protein. Of some 450,000 distinct CDR3 sequences detected, 20% to 25% appear once; the ten largest clones hold 26%. The CDR3 length is 15 residues. Deletions cut 3 bases from V and 0 bases from J, with 9 bases between. CDR1 is SNHLY, CDR2 FYNNEI, per germline. As for this clonotype: Its target is unknown.

Whole-study results and caveats: The persistent group shared around 2,600 public clonotypes, more than the roughly 970 shared by new patients.

Time point specified: persistent/refractory GD, antithyroid drugs over 5 years with positive TRAb. PBMC-derived RNA was used for the TCR library. Sequencing was performed on peripheral blood mononuclear cells (PBMCs), taken when the disease was refractory, from a patient treated with antithyroid drugs. This receptor was identified in a female donor with Graves disease. The genes are TRBV2 and TRBJ2-1; weak D call: TRBD2 (5 bases). CDR3 in amino acids: CASSDQRSSYNEQFF. The CDR3, as DNA: TGTGCCAGCAGTGACCAGCGGAGCTCCTACAATGAGCAGTTCTTC.